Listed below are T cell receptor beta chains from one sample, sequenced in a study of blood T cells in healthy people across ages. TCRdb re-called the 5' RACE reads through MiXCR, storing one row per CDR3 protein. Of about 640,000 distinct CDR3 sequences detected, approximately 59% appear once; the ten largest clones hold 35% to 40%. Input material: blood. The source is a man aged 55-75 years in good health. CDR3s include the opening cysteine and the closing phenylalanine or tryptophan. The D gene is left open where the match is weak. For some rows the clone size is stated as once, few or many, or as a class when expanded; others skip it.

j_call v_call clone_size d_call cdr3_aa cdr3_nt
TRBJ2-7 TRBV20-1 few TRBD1 CSAGTGSSYEQYF TGCAGTGCCGGGACAGGGTCGTCCTACGAGCAGTACTTC
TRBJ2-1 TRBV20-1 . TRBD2 CSALAGRGGGRGNNEQFF TGCAGTGCCTTAGCGGGGAGAGGTGGGGGGCGCGGGAACAATGAGCAGTTCTTC
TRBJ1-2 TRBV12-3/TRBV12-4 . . CASSPFVRDGYTF TGTGCCAGCAGTCCCTTTGTGCGGGATGGCTACACCTTC
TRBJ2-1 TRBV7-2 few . CASSSTGSGNNEQFF TGTGCCAGCAGCTCCACAGGGAGTGGGAACAATGAGCAGTTCTTC
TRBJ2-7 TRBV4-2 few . CASSQGLGDRTREQYF TGTGCCAGCAGCCAAGGTTTGGGGGACCGGACCCGGGAGCAGTACTTC
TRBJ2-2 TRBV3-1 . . CASSLSYREAGELFF TGTGCCAGCAGCCTTTCCTACAGGGAGGCCGGGGAGCTGTTTTTT
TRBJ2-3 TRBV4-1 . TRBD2 CASSQDVGGWTDTQYF TGCGCCAGCAGCCAAGATGTGGGGGGGTGGACAGATACGCAGTATTTT
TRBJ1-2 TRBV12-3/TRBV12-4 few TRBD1 CATRGRGQDYGYTF TGTGCCACCAGGGGCAGGGGGCAGGACTATGGCTACACCTTC
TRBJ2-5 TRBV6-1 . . CASSPKEGTKETQYF TGTGCCAGCAGTCCCAAGGAGGGGACAAAAGAGACCCAGTACTTC
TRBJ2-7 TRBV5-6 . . CASSSSGQLGEQYF TGTGCCAGCAGCTCCTCGGGGCAGTTGGGCGAGCAGTACTTC
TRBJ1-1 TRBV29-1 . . CSVPLGRGWNTEAFF TGCAGCGTCCCTTTAGGCAGGGGATGGAACACTGAAGCTTTCTTT
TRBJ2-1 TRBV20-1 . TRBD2 CSATSGGVSYNEQFF TGCAGTGCTACTAGCGGGGGGGTTTCCTACAATGAGCAGTTCTTC
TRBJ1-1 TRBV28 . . CASTPGGYTEAFF TGTGCCAGCACCCCTGGGGGCTACACTGAAGCTTTCTTT
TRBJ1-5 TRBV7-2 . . CASSLAGDQPQHF TGTGCCAGCAGCTTAGCTGGGGATCAGCCCCAGCATTTT
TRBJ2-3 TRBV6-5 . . CASSYGGGFQDTQYF TGTGCCAGCAGTTACGGGGGGGGCTTTCAAGATACGCAGTATTTT
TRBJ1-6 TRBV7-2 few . CASSLAPHSPLHF TGTGCCAGCAGCTTAGCGCCCCATTCACCCCTCCACTTT
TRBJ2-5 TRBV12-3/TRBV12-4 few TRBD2 CASSLRIAGYQETQYF TGTGCCAGCAGTTTAAGGATAGCGGGGTACCAAGAGACCCAGTACTTC
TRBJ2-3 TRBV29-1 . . CSGAFTDTQYF TGCAGCGGGGCCTTCACAGATACGCAGTATTTT
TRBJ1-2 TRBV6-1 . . CASRGRRVGGYTF TGTGCCAGCAGGGGACGGAGGGTTGGGGGCTACACCTTC
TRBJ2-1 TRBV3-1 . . CASSQETDPKVDEQFF TGTGCCAGCAGCCAAGAAACGGACCCTAAGGTCGATGAGCAGTTCTTC
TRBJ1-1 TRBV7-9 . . CASNAQGLDTEAFF TGTGCCAGCAACGCGCAGGGGTTGGACACTGAAGCTTTCTTT
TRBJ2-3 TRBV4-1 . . CASSNLPDTQYF TGCGCCAGCAGCAACCTTCCAGATACGCAGTATTTT
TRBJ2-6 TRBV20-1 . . CSAQDSGSGANVLTF TGCAGTGCACAAGACTCGGGCTCTGGGGCCAACGTCCTGACTTTC
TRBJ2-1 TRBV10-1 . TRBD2 CASSESGLAEQFF TGCGCCAGCAGTGAGTCGGGACTAGCGGAGCAGTTCTTC
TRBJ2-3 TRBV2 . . CASSTGAADTQYF TGTGCCAGCAGCACCGGGGCCGCCGATACGCAGTATTTT
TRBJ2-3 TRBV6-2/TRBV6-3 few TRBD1 CASSKQGATDTQYF TGTGCCAGCAGTAAACAGGGGGCTACAGATACGCAGTATTTT
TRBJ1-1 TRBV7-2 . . CASSLGGVVGAFF TGTGCCAGCAGCTTAGGGGGGGTAGTGGGAGCTTTCTTT
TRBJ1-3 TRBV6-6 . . CASSFTENTIYF TGTGCCAGCAGTTTCACCGAAAACACCATATATTTT
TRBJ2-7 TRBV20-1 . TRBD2 CSASSGGRSYEQYF TGCAGTGCCAGTTCGGGGGGGCGATCCTACGAGCAGTACTTC
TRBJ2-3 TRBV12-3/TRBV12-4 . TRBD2 CASEGLADTDTQYF TGTGCCAGCGAGGGACTAGCAGACACAGATACGCAGTATTTT
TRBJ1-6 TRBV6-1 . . CASSEEASSPLHF TGTGCCAGCAGTGAGGAGGCGTCCTCACCCCTCCACTTT
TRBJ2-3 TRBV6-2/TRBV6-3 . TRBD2 CASSYGIAGGPGDTQYF TGTGCCAGCAGTTACGGGATAGCGGGGGGGCCGGGAGATACGCAGTATTTT
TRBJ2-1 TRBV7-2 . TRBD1 CASSPQGTGGYNEQFF TGTGCCAGCAGCCCTCAAGGAACAGGGGGGTACAATGAGCAGTTCTTC
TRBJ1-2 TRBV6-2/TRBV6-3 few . CASATSPYGYTF TGTGCCAGCGCCACCAGTCCCTATGGCTACACCTTC
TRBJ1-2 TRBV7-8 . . CASSLGRDMSYTF TGTGCCAGCAGCTTAGGCCGGGACATGAGCTACACCTTC
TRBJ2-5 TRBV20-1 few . CSAPTSEQASTQYF TGCAGTGCCCCAACCTCCGAGCAGGCGTCGACCCAGTACTTC
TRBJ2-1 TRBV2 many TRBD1 CASSWDREQFF TGTGCCAGCAGTTGGGACAGAGAGCAGTTCTTC
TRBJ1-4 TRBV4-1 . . CASSQEGTTTNEKLFF TGCGCCAGTAGCCAGGAGGGGACTACAACTAATGAAAAACTGTTTTTT
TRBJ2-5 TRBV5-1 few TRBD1 CASSSLDRGTETQYF TGCGCCAGCAGCTCCCTAGACAGGGGGACGGAGACCCAGTACTTC
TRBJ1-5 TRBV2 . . CASSVGRNSNQPQHF TGTGCCAGCAGTGTTGGCAGGAATAGCAATCAGCCCCAGCATTTT
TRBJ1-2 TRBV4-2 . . CASSQARGILDGYTF TGTGCCAGCAGCCAAGCTCGGGGGATTCTGGATGGCTACACCTTC
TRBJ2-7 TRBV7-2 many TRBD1 CASSLQGTGGREQYF TGTGCCAGCAGCTTACAAGGGACAGGGGGCCGAGAGCAGTACTTC
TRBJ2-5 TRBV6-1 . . CASSELGKQETQYF TGTGCCAGCAGTGAATTGGGTAAACAAGAGACCCAGTACTTC
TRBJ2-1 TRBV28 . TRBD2 CASSNGGAIDNEQFF TGTGCCAGCAGTAACGGGGGGGCCATCGACAATGAGCAGTTCTTC
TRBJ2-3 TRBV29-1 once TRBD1 CSVEGQGLGTDTQYF TGCAGCGTTGAAGGACAGGGGTTAGGCACAGATACGCAGTATTTT
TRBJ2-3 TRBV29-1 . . CSVQGISTDTQYF TGCAGCGTTCAGGGGATTAGCACAGATACGCAGTATTTT
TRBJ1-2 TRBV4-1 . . CASSPHQASGRNYGYTF TGCGCCAGCAGCCCTCATCAAGCCAGCGGGAGGAACTATGGCTACACCTTC
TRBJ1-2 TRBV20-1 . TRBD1 CSAGRQGSGGYTF TGCAGTGCTGGCAGACAGGGAAGTGGTGGCTACACCTTC
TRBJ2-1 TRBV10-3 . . CAISEEGPQETQFF TGTGCCATCAGTGAGGAGGGACCGCAAGAGACCCAGTTCTTC